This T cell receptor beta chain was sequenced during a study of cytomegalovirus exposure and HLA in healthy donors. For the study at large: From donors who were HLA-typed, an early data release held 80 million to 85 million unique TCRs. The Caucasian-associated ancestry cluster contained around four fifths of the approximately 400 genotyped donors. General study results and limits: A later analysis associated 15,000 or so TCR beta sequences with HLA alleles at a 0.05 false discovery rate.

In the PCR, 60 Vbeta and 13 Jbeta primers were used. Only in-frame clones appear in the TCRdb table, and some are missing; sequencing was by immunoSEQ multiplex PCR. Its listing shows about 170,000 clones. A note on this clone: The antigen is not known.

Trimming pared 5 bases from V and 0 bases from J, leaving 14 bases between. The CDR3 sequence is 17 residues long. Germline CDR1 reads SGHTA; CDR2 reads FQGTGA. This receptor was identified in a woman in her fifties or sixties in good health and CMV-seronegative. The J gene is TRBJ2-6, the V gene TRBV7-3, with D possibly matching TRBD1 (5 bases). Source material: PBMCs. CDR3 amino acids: CASSPWGSNSGANVLTF. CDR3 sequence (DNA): TGTGCCAGCAGCCCGTGGGGCTCAAACTCTGGGGCCAACGTCCTGACTTTC.